This T cell receptor beta chain was sequenced during a study of molecular identifiers for immune sequencing clone quantification listed by TCRdb under 2018. Regarding the research as a whole: For a replicate experiment, the RNA from either approximately 20,000 or 100,000 naive CD8 T cells was divided into five aliquots, and four of those aliquots went on to sequencing. The study was a methods study using CD8 T cells to benchmark molecular-identifier clustering-based TCR repertoire sequencing (MIDCIRS) and TCR RNA copy counting.

Libraries were made using PCR. Instrument on record: Illumina HiSeq 4000. Bulk TCR libraries were generated as previously described, with the TCR primers listed in Table S5 used. The Qiagen AllPrep DNA/RNA kit was used to purify total RNA. Before any analysis, reads coming from multiple sequencing runs of the same library were combined into one pool. As for how the authors treated the data: Reads were retained only if the reads had an exact TCR constant sequence, and the retained reads were trimmed to 150 nt and grouped according to their 12-nt molecular barcodes. Within each barcode group, reads were sub-clustered at a 15% Levenshtein threshold, and quality-weighted consensus sequences were built per RNA molecule. Non-functional sequences were removed, as were lower-count sequences one edit away from another. Based on a fit of two negative binomial distributions, barcode sub-clusters having less than 20% of the maximum read count were discarded. The public reads were reprocessed in TCRdb via fastp at Q25 and MiXCR, keeping in-frame beta chains. When rows share a CDR3 protein, they turn into one entry using the most common DNA and genes. TCRdb's processing, not the study's, gives the V and J calls here. This sample lists around 65,000 distinct CDR3 sequences; 17% were detected once. The ten top clones hold roughly 1.5% of the sample.

Turning to this clonotype: It lacks a known antigen. No much larger clone is present one base from it, and per-base qualities are unavailable.

Naive CD8 T cell libraries were made from roughly 18,000 to 920,000 sorted cells using 10%, 30% or 50% of purified RNA. On a BD FACSAria II, naive CD8 T cells were FACS-sorted as CD8+CD4-CCR7+CD45RA+ and collected into RLT Plus buffer. To test detection sensitivity, Jurkat RNA equivalent to under 12 TCR copies was spiked into samples of about 20,000-1,100,000 naive CD8 T cells. CD8 T cells were enriched with RosetteSep CD8+ T Cell Enrichment Cocktail and Ficoll-Paque, followed by ACK red cell lysis. At the junction V is shortened by 3 bases and J by 3 bases; bases outside the gene matches: 8. The CDR3, cysteine through phenylalanine, is 17 amino acids long. Of all the DNA, just the CDR3 is kept, 51 bases in frame from base 1. The germline V gene specifies SGDLS as CDR1 and YYNGEE as CDR2. Broader findings and caveats from the paper: In CMV-specific effector cells, clones with more than 20 RNA copies accounted for over 99% of molecules, whereas in naive cells such clones accounted for under 1%. When barcode sub-clustering was omitted, TCR diversity was inflated by chimeric consensus sequences, with chimeras reaching as high as 47%. Spiked-in Jurkat TCR RNA (around eleven copies' worth), which is not part of the donor repertoire, was contained in the naive libraries. Identical TCR molecules sharing a barcode could cause highly expanded clone sizes to be underestimated. A single cell's worth of spiked-in Jurkat TCR RNA was reported detectable even among around 970,000 naive CD8 T cells. Modeling gave about three recovered TCR RNA copies per cell versus approximately 9 by digital PCR, implying roughly 29% capture efficiency.

This chain joins TRBV9 to TRBJ1-4; 10 of the junction bases match TRBD1. The sequence was collected from a human donor in good health. Some libraries in this study had Jurkat cell RNA spiked in. Sequencing was done on a sample of naive CD8+ T cells from blood, with Jurkat cell RNA spiked in. The cell subset or site label, read with the paper, signifies: FACS-sorted CD8+CD4-CCR7+CD45RA+ naive T cells. CDR3 protein: CASSARDRGSPNEKLFF. The nucleotide sequence reads as follows: TGTGCCAGCAGCGCAAGGGACAGGGGCTCCCCTAATGAAAAACTGTTTTTT.